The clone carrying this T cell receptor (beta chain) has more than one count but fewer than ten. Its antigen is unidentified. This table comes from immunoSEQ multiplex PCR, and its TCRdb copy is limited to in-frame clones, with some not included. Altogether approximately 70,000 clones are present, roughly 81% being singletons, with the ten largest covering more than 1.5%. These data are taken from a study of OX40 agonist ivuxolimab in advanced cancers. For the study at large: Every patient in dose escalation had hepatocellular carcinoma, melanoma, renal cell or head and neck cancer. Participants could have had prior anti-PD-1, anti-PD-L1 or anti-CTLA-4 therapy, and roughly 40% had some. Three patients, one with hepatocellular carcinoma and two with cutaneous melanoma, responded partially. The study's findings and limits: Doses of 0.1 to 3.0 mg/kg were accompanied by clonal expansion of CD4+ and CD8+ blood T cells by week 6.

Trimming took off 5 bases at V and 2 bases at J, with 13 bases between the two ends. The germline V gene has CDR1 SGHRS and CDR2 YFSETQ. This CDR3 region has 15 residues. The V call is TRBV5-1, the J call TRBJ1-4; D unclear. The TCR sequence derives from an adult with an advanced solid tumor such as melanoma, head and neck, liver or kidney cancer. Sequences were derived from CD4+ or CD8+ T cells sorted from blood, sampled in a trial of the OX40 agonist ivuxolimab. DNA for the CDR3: TGCGCCAGCAGTCGAGTCGGAGCGACTAATGAAAAACTGTTTTTT. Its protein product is CASSRVGATNEKLFF.